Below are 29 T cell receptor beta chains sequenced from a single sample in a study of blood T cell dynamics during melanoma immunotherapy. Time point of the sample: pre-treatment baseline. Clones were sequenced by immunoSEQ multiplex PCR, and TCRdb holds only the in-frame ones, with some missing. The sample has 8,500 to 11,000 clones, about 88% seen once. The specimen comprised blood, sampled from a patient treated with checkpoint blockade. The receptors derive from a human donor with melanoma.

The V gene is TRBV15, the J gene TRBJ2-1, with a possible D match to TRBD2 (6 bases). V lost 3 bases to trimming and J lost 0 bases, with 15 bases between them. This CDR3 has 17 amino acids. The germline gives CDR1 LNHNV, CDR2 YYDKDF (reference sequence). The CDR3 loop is CATSRARRGGSYNEQFF. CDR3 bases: TGTGCCACCAGCAGGGCACGGCGGGGAGGCTCCTACAATGAGCAGTTCTTC.

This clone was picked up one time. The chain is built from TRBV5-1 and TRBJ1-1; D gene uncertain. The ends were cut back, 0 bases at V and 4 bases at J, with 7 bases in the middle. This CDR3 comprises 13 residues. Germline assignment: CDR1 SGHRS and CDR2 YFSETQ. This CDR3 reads CASSLVGLTEAFF. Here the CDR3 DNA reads TGCGCCAGCAGCTTGGTCGGGCTCACTGAAGCTTTCTTT.

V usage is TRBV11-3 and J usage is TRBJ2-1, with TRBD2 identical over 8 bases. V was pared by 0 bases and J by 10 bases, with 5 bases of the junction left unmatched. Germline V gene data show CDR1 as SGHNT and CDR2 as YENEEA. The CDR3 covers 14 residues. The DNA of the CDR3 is TGTGCCAGCAGCTTAGATCGGGGCGGGAGGGAGCAGTTCTTC. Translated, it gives CASSLDRGGREQFF.

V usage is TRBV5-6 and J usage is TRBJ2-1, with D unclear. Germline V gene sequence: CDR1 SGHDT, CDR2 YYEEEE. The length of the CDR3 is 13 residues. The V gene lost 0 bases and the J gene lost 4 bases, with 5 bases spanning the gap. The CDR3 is CASSLANYNEQFF. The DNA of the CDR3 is TGTGCCAGCAGCTTGGCTAATTACAATGAGCAGTTCTTC.

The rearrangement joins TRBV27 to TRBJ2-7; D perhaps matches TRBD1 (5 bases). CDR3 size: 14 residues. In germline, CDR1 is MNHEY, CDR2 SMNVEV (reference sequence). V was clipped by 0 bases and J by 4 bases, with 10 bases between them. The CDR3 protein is CASSLSQGTYEQYF. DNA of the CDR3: TGTGCCAGCAGTTTATCCCAGGGTACATACGAGCAGTACTTC.

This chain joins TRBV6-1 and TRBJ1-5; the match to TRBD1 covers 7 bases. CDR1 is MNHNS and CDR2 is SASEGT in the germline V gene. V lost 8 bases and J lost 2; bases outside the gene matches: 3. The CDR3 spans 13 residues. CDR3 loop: CASGQVGNQPQHF. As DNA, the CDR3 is TGTGCCAGCGGACAGGTTGGCAATCAGCCCCAGCATTTT.

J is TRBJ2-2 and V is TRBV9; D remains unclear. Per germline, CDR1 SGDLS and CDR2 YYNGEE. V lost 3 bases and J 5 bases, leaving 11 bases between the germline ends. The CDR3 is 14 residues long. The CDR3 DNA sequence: TGTGCCAGCAGCGCCCTCGGGTCTACCGGGGAGCTGTTTTTT. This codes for CASSALGSTGELFF.

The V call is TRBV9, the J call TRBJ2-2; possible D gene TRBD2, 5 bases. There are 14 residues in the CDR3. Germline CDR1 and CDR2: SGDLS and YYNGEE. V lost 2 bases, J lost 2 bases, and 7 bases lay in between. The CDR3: CASSVLANTGELFF. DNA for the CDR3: TGTGCCAGCAGCGTCCTAGCTAACACCGGGGAGCTGTTTTTT. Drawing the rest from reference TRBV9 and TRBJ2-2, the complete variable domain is DSGVTQTPKHLITATGQRVTLRCSPRSGDLSVYWYQQSLDQGLQFLIQYYNGEERAKGNILERFSAQQFPDLHSELNLSSLELGDSALYFCASSVLANTGELFFGEGSRLTVL.

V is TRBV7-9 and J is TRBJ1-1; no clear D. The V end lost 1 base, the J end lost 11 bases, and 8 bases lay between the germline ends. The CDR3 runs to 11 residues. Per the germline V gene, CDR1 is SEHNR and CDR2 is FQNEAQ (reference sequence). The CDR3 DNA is TGTGCCAGCAGCTTAGGATCTGGGGCTTTCTTT. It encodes CASSLGSGAFF. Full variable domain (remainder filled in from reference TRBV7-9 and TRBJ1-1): DTGVSQNPRHKITKRGQNVTFRCDPISEHNRLYWYRQTLGQGPEFLTYFQNEAQLEKSRLLSDRFSAERPKGSFSTLEIQRTEQGDSAMYLCASSLGSGAFFGQGTRLTVV.

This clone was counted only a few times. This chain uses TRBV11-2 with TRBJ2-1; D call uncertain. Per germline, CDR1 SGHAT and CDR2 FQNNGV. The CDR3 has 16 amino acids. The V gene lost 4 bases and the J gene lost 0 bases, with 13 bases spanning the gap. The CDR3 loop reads CASSSFVGRSYNEQFF. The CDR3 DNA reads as TGTGCCAGCAGCTCCTTCGTTGGACGCTCCTACAATGAGCAGTTCTTC.

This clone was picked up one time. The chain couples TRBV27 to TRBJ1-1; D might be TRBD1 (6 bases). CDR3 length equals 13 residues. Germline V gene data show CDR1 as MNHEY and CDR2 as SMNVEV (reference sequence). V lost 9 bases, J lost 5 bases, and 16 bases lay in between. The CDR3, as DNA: TGTGCCAGTTACAGGGCTGGGGGGACTGAAGCTTTCTTT. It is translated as CASYRAGGTEAFF.

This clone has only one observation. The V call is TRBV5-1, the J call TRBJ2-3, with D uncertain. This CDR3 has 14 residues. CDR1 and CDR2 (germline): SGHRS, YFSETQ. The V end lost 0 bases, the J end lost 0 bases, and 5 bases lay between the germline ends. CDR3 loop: CASSLERSTDTQYF. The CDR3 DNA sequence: TGCGCCAGCAGCTTGGAAAGAAGCACAGATACGCAGTATTTT.

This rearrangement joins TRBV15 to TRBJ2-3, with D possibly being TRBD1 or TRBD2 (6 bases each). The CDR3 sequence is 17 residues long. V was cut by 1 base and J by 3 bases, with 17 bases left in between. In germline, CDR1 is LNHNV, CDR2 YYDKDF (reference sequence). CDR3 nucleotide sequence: TGTGCCACCAGCAGAGGGGGGGCGGGACTTATAACAGATACGCAGTATTTT. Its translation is CATSRGGAGLITDTQYF. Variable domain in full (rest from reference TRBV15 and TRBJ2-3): DAMVIQNPRYQVTQFGKPVTLSCSQTLNHNVMYWYQQKSSQAPKLLFHYYDKDFNNEADTPDNFQSRRPNTSFCFLDIRSPGLGDTAMYLCATSRGGAGLITDTQYFGPGTRLTVL.

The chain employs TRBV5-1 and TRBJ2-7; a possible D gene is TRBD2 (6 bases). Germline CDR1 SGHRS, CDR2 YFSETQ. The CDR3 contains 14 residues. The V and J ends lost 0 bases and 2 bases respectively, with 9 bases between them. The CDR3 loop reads CASSLAGGTYEQYF. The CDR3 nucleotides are TGCGCCAGCAGCTTGGCCGGGGGAACCTACGAGCAGTACTTC.

CDR3 nucleotides: TGTGCCAGTAGTATAGGGAACACCGGGGAGCTGTTTTTT. The encoded protein is CASSIGNTGELFF. The genes are TRBV19 and TRBJ2-2; unclear D gene. The germline V gene encodes CDR1 LNHDA and CDR2 SQIVND (reference sequence). This CDR3 has 13 amino acids. V was trimmed by 1 base and J by 1 base, leaving 1 base between them.

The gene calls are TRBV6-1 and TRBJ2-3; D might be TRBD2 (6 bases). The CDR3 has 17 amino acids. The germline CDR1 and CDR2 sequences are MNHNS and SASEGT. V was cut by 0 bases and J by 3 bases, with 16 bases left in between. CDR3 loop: CASSEAGAGRQTDTQYF. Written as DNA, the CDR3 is TGTGCCAGCAGTGAAGCTGGGGCGGGACGGCAAACAGATACGCAGTATTTT.

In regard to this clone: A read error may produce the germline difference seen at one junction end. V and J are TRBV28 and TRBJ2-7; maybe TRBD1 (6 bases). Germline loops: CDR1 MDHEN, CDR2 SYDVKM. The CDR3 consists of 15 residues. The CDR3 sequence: CASSQQGSPSYEQCF. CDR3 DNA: TGTGCCAGCAGTCAACAGGGAAGTCCCTCCTACGAGCAGTGCTTC.

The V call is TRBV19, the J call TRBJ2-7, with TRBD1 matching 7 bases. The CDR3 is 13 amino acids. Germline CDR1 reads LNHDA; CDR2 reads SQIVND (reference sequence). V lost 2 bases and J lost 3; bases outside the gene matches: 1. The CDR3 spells CASSIRQGYEQYF. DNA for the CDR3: TGTGCCAGTAGTATAAGACAGGGCTACGAGCAGTACTTC.

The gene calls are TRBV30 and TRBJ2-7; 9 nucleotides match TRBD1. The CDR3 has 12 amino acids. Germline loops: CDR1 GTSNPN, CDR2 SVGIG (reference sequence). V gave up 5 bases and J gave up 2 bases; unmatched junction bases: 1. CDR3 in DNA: TGTGCCTGGGGACAGGGGCCCTACGAGCAGTACTTC. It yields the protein CAWGQGPYEQYF.

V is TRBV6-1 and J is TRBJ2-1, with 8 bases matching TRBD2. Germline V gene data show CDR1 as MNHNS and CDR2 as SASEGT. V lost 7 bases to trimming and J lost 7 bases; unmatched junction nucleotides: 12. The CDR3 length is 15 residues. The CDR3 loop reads CASIGLAGFRNEQFF. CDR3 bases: TGTGCCAGCATTGGACTAGCTGGGTTCCGTAATGAGCAGTTCTTC.

In DNA form, the CDR3 reads TGTGCCAGCAGTTACTCTAGGACAGCGCCCGGGGAGACCCAGTACTTC. Translation: CASSYSRTAPGETQYF. This chain links TRBV6-6 with TRBJ2-5, with D perhaps matching TRBD1 (6 bases). The germline CDR1 and CDR2 sequences are MNHNY and SVGAGI (reference sequence). V was clipped by 0 bases and J by 5 bases, with 16 bases between them. The CDR3 totals 16 residues.

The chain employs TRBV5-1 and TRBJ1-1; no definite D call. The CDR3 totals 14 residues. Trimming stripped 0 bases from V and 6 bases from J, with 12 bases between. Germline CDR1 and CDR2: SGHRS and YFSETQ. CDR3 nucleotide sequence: TGCGCCAGCAGCTTGGCCGGCAAGGCCCCTGAAGCTTTCTTT. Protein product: CASSLAGKAPEAFF.

The CDR3 sequence is CASSYGTGSYNEQFF. In DNA, the CDR3 is TGTGCCAGCAGTTACGGGACTGGCTCCTACAATGAGCAGTTCTTC. This chain links TRBV6-6 with TRBJ2-1, with D perhaps TRBD2 (6 bases). The CDR3 has 15 amino acids. V lost 2 bases, J lost 0 bases, and 8 bases lay in between. Germline CDR1 MNHNY, CDR2 SVGAGI (reference sequence).

Written as DNA, the CDR3 is TGTGCCAGCTCGACAGGGGTCGGCACTGAAGCTTTCTTT. It encodes CASSTGVGTEAFF. The V gene is TRBV19, the J gene TRBJ1-1, with 8 bases that match TRBD1. The CDR3 is 13 residues long. After removal of 9 bases from V and 4 bases from J, the junction contained 7 bases not matched to a gene. CDR1 and CDR2 from the germline V gene are LNHDA and SQIVND (reference sequence).

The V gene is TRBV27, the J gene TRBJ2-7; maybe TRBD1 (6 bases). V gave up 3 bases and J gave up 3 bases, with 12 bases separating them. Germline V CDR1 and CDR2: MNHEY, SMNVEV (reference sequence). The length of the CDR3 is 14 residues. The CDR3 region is CASSFRGGSYEQYF. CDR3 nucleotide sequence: TGTGCCAGCAGTTTCAGGGGTGGAAGCTACGAGCAGTACTTC.

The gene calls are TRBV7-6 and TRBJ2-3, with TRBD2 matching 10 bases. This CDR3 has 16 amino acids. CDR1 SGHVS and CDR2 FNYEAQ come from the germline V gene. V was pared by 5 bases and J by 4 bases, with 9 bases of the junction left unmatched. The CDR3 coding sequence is TGTGCCAGCAGCATGACAGCGGGGGGGAGGGCAGATACGCAGTATTTT. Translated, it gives CASSMTAGGRADTQYF.

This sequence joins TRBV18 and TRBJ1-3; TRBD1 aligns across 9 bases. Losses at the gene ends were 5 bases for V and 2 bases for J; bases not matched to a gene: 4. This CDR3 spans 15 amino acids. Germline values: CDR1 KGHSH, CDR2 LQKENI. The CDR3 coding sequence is TGTGCCAGCTCATTGCGACAGGGGGCTGGAAACACCATATATTTT. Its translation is CASSLRQGAGNTIYF. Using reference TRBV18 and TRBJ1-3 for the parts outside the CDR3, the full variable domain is NAGVMQNPRHLVRRRGQEARLRCSPMKGHSHVYWYRQLPEEGLKFMVYLQKENIIDESGMPKERFSAEFPKEGPSILRIQQVVRGDSAAYFCASSLRQGAGNTIYFGEGSWLTVV.

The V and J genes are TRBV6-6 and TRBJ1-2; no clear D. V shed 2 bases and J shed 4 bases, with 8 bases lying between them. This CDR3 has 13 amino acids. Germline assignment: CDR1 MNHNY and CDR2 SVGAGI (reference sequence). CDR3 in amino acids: CASSYGRSYGYTF. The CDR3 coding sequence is TGTGCCAGCAGTTACGGCAGGAGCTATGGCTACACCTTC.

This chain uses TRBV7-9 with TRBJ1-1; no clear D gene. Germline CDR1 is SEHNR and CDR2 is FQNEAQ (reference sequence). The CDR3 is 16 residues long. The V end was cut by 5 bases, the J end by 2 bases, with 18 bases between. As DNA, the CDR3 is TGTGCCAGCAGCCCCCCGACCTTTGGTAGAAACACTGAAGCTTTCTTT. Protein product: CASSPPTFGRNTEAFF.